The rows below give T cell receptor beta chains drawn from one sample of a study of blood T cell repertoires in COVID-19. Produced via immunoSEQ multiplex PCR; TCRdb's table is partial and in-frame only. The top ten clones hold around 1% of a sample with around 380,000 clones, 81% of them seen once. Sequencing was carried out using peripheral blood. The receptors were gathered from a human donor with acute or convalescent COVID-19. The donor label of this sample is uncertain. Both conserved end residues are part of each CDR3. D genes are given only for firm matches. Clone sizes are given selectively: once, few, many, or a class where the clone is expanded.

d_call	v_call	clone_size	j_call	cdr3_aa	cdr3_nt
.	TRBV6-5	once	TRBJ1-1	CASSYWKGRGAEAFF	TGTGCCAGCAGTTACTGGAAGGGGCGCGGCGCTGAAGCTTTCTTT
TRBD2	TRBV7-8	.	TRBJ2-7	CASSLGGRVYEQYF	TGTGCCAGCAGCTTGGGCGGGAGAGTGTACGAGCAGTACTTC
TRBD2	TRBV4-2	.	TRBJ2-7	CASSLGFSGTSSYEQYF	TGTGCCAGCAGCCTTGGATTTAGCGGGACCTCCTCCTACGAGCAGTACTTC
.	TRBV6-5	once	TRBJ1-6	CASSYQGSPLHF	TGTGCCAGCAGTTACCAGGGTTCACCCCTCCACTTT
.	TRBV30	.	TRBJ1-5	CAWSVPGNQPQHF	TGTGCCTGGAGTGTACCGGGGAATCAGCCCCAGCATTTT
TRBD2	TRBV5-1	once	TRBJ2-1	CASSVLVAGDNEQFF	TGCGCCAGCAGCGTGTTGGTAGCGGGGGACAATGAGCAGTTCTTC
.	TRBV4-2	few	TRBJ1-2	CASSQEGAANYGYTF	TGTGCCAGCAGCCAAGAAGGAGCAGCTAACTATGGCTACACCTTC
.	TRBV30	.	TRBJ2-7	CAWSGSKGYEQYF	TGTGCCTGGAGTGGAAGTAAGGGGTACGAGCAGTACTTC
TRBD1	TRBV13	.	TRBJ2-2	CASSSRRQGAYTGELFF	TGTGCCAGCAGCTCTAGGAGACAGGGGGCTTACACCGGGGAGCTGTTTTTT
TRBD2	TRBV6-2/TRBV6-3	few	TRBJ2-7	CASSSPTSGGSYEQYF	TGTGCCAGCAGTTCGCCAACTAGCGGGGGCTCCTACGAGCAGTACTTC
TRBD1	TRBV28	.	TRBJ1-2	CASSSRATGVYGYTF	TGTGCCAGCAGCTCCCGTGCGACAGGGGTCTATGGCTACACCTTC
TRBD1	TRBV30	.	TRBJ1-5	CAWRRRTGPNQPQHF	TGTGCCTGGAGACGCCGGACAGGGCCCAATCAGCCCCAGCATTTT
.	TRBV6-5	.	TRBJ2-7	CASTQGGGFSYEQYF	TGTGCCAGCACCCAAGGCGGAGGTTTCTCCTACGAGCAGTACTTC
TRBD1	TRBV7-8	.	TRBJ1-2	CASTWDRGRSTDGYTF	TGTGCCAGCACCTGGGACAGGGGGCGATCTACAGACGGCTACACCTTC
TRBD2	TRBV6-2/TRBV6-3	.	TRBJ2-1	CASSPLLGTRSYNEQFF	TGTGCCAGCAGTCCCCTTTTAGGGACTAGATCCTACAATGAGCAGTTCTTC
TRBD2	TRBV19	.	TRBJ2-3	CASSMGSIRGGRMGRDTQYF	TGTGCCAGTAGTATGGGATCAATTCGGGGGGGCCGGATGGGAAGAGATACGCAGTATTTT
TRBD1	TRBV10-3	.	TRBJ2-7	CATSGGESEQYF	TGTGCCACCTCAGGGGGAGAGAGTGAGCAGTACTTC
TRBD2	TRBV12-3/TRBV12-4	.	TRBJ2-5	CASSLFGGETQYF	TGTGCCAGCAGTTTATTCGGGGGGGAGACCCAGTACTTC
.	TRBV10-2	.	TRBJ1-5	CASSLPGNQPQHF	TGCGCCAGCAGTCTTCCAGGGAATCAGCCCCAGCATTTT
TRBD1	TRBV6-5	.	TRBJ1-4	CASRGTAATNEKLFF	TGTGCCAGCAGGGGGACAGCTGCAACTAATGAAAAACTGTTTTTT
.	TRBV4-1	few	TRBJ1-3	CASSQGGAGDTIYF	TGCGCCAGCAGCCAGGGTGGCGCTGGAGACACCATATATTTT
TRBD1	TRBV7-6	.	TRBJ1-1	CASSLSRTGTTEAFF	TGTGCCAGCAGCTTAAGTCGGACAGGGACCACTGAAGCTTTCTTT
TRBD2	TRBV2	.	TRBJ2-2	CASSGAGAAGELFF	TGTGCCAGCAGTGGAGCGGGAGCGGCCGGGGAGCTGTTTTTT
.	TRBV19	.	TRBJ1-5	CASNLRRSNQPQHF	TGTGCCAGTAACCTTCGCCGGAGCAATCAGCCCCAGCATTTT
.	TRBV19	.	TRBJ1-6	CASSLQIHSPLHF	TGTGCCAGTAGTCTTCAGATTCATTCACCCCTCCACTTT
TRBD1	TRBV11-2	.	TRBJ1-3	CASSSNRGSGNTIYF	TGTGCCAGCAGCTCGAACAGGGGATCTGGAAACACCATATATTTT
TRBD1	TRBV18	once	TRBJ1-4	CASSPPGTGEKLFF	TGTGCCAGCTCACCACCCGGGACAGGGGAAAAACTGTTTTTT
TRBD1	TRBV5-5	.	TRBJ1-6	CASSRDSRSSYNSPLHF	TGTGCCAGCAGCCGGGACAGTCGTAGCTCCTATAATTCACCCCTCCACTTT
TRBD1	TRBV28	.	TRBJ1-2	CASTRDRGRPNYGYTF	TGTGCCAGCACCCGGGACAGGGGTCGACCTAACTATGGCTACACCTTC
.	TRBV6-2/TRBV6-3	.	TRBJ2-1	CASSPDSSYNEQFF	TGTGCCAGCAGCCCGGACTCCTCCTACAATGAGCAGTTCTTC
.	TRBV6-2/TRBV6-3	.	TRBJ1-1	CASSYSRPTANTEAFF	TGTGCCAGCAGTTACTCACGGCCCACAGCGAACACTGAAGCTTTCTTT
.	TRBV18	.	TRBJ1-5	CASSPDSLNQPQHF	TGTGCCAGCTCCCCAGACAGCCTCAATCAGCCCCAGCATTTT
TRBD2	TRBV15	.	TRBJ2-7	CATSRERGQTYEQYF	TGTGCCACCAGCAGGGAGCGGGGGCAAACCTACGAGCAGTACTTC
.	TRBV7-9	few	TRBJ1-1	CASSLGYGGSTEAFF	TGTGCCAGCAGCTTAGGGTACGGAGGGTCCACTGAAGCTTTCTTT
.	TRBV6-5	few	TRBJ1-1	CASRVQTGGEAFF	TGTGCCAGCAGGGTACAGACAGGAGGAGAAGCTTTCTTT
.	TRBV6-6	.	TRBJ1-1	CASFRGVGGEAFF	TGTGCCAGCTTCCGGGGAGTGGGTGGTGAAGCTTTCTTT
TRBD1	TRBV18	.	TRBJ1-1	CASSHTRDRGETEAFF	TGTGCCAGCTCACATACAAGGGACAGGGGGGAAACTGAAGCTTTCTTT
TRBD1	TRBV5-4	.	TRBJ2-2	CASSLGAHGTGDLTGELFF	TGTGCCAGCAGCTTGGGGGCCCACGGGACAGGGGACCTCACCGGGGAGCTGTTTTTT
TRBD1	TRBV9	few	TRBJ1-5	CASSVGGTGRNQPQHF	TGTGCCAGCAGCGTAGGAGGGACAGGGCGCAATCAGCCCCAGCATTTT
.	TRBV16	few	TRBJ1-1	CASSQTMGTEAFF	TGTGCCAGCAGCCAGACTATGGGGACTGAAGCTTTCTTT
.	TRBV5-1	.	TRBJ2-1	CASSLAAGGYNEQFF	TGCGCCAGCAGCTTGGCAGCTGGCGGCTACAATGAGCAGTTCTTC
TRBD2	TRBV3-1/TRBV3-2	.	TRBJ2-1	CASSQPGGRGSYNEQFF	TGTGCCAGCAGCCAACCGGGGGGACGGGGGAGCTACAATGAGCAGTTCTTC